The next 24 T cell receptor beta chains were all read from a single sample in a study of OX40 agonist ivuxolimab in advanced cancers. Libraries were prepared by immunoSEQ multiplex PCR; TCRdb keeps only in-frame clonotypes and omits some of them. The sample records over 30,000 clones, about 93% being singletons. The sequencing here drew on CD4+ or CD8+ T cells sorted from blood, taken in a trial of the OX40 agonist ivuxolimab. The source is an adult with an advanced solid tumor such as melanoma, head and neck, liver or kidney cancer.

With regard to this clone: The junction departs from the called germline gene at one end, perhaps through a read error. The chain carries TRBV28 and TRBJ1-2, with TRBD1 as a possible D gene (5 bases). The CDR3 is 17 amino acids. Germline V gene sequence: CDR1 MDHEN, CDR2 SYDVKM. The CDR3 DNA reads as TGTGCCAACAGTTTTCAGGGCTCGGCAACCCTTTACTATGGCTACACCTTC. The encoded protein is CANSFQGSATLYYGYTF.

V usage is TRBV7-8 and J usage is TRBJ1-2, with 9 positions matching TRBD1. Looked up from germline, CDR1 is SGHVS and CDR2 is FQNEAQ. This CDR3 has 16 amino acids. The junction had 5 bases not matched to a gene; V was cut back by 1 base and J by 2 bases. The chain's CDR3 is CASSLGTGQGNYGYTF. The CDR3 DNA is TGTGCCAGCAGCTTAGGGACGGGACAGGGCAACTATGGCTACACCTTC.

This chain links TRBV5-5 with TRBJ1-4; a possible D gene is TRBD1 (5 bases). Germline CDR1 SGHKS, CDR2 YYEKEE (reference sequence). CDR3 size: 15 residues. The V end lost 3 bases, the J end lost 3 bases, and 12 bases lay between the germline ends. The CDR3 nucleotides read TGTGCCAGCAGCTCGGGGGGTTCCGCTAATGAAAAACTGTTTTTT. Translation gives CASSSGGSANEKLFF.

This clone has more than one count but fewer than ten. V is TRBV30 and J is TRBJ1-1, with 10 nucleotides matching TRBD1. The CDR3 sequence is 13 residues long. Trimming took 1 base from V and 5 from J; bases not matched to a gene: 1. Germline V CDR1 and CDR2: GTSNPN, SVGIG (reference sequence). In DNA, the CDR3 is TGTGCCTGGAGTGGGACAGGGGGGACTGAAGCTTTCTTT. Translation: CAWSGTGGTEAFF. Drawing the rest from reference TRBV30 and TRBJ1-1, the complete variable domain is SQTIHQWPATLVQPVGSPLSLECTVEGTSNPNLYWYRQAAGRGLQLLFYSVGIGQISSEVPQNLSASRPQDRQFILSSKKLLLSDSGFYLCAWSGTGGTEAFFGQGTRLTVV.

V is TRBV29-1 and J is TRBJ1-2, with 8 bases fitting TRBD1. The germline V gene has CDR1 SQVTM and CDR2 ANQGSEA. J was trimmed by 2 bases and V by 5 bases; bases with no gene match: 7. The CDR3 is 14 amino acids. CDR3 in DNA: TGCAGCGTTCGCGACAGGGGACAAAACTATGGCTACACCTTC. It codes for CSVRDRGQNYGYTF.

In its sample, this clone was seen a few times. The CDR3 is CSVGGNTEAFF. DNA of the CDR3: TGCAGTGTGGGCGGGAACACTGAAGCTTTCTTT. This chain connects TRBV20-1 to TRBJ1-1; D is uncertain. The CDR3 contains 11 residues. Looked up from germline, CDR1 is DFQATT and CDR2 is SNEGSKA (reference sequence). V was trimmed by 7 bases and J by 1 base, leaving 7 bases between them.

The chain joins TRBV10-3 to TRBJ1-2, with 7 bases that match TRBD1. V shed 4 bases, J shed 5 bases, and the junction held 7 bases outside the gene matches. This CDR3 is 14 amino acids long. Germline-derived CDR1 and CDR2 are ENHRY and SYGVKD. CDR3 sequence (DNA): TGTGCCATCAGTGGGGGGCCGGACAGGTATGGCTACACCTTC. Amino acids: CAISGGPDRYGYTF.

The chain is built from TRBV7-9 and TRBJ2-7; a possible D gene is TRBD2 (5 bases). Germline V CDR1 and CDR2: SEHNR, FQNEAQ (reference sequence). The CDR3 loop spans 14 amino acids. Trimming shortened V by 1 base and J by 4 bases, and 11 bases separated the two germline ends. This CDR3 is CASSLGAGEYEQYF. CDR3 coding DNA: TGTGCCAGCAGCTTAGGTGCCGGGGAGTACGAGCAGTACTTC. The full variable domain, in which reference TRBV7-9 and TRBJ2-7 provide the parts outside the CDR3, is DTGVSQNPRHKITKRGQNVTFRCDPISEHNRLYWYRQTLGQGPEFLTYFQNEAQLEKSRLLSDRFSAERPKGSFSTLEIQRTEQGDSAMYLCASSLGAGEYEQYFGPGTRLTVT.

The chain links TRBV19 to TRBJ2-1; D tentatively reads TRBD1 or TRBD2 (5 bases each). CDR1 LNHDA and CDR2 SQIVND come from the germline V gene (reference sequence). V lost 5 bases and J lost 5, with 16 bases in between. CDR3 length: 15 residues. The CDR3: CASSPLAGADNEQFF. CDR3 DNA: TGTGCCAGTAGTCCATTAGCCGGGGCGGACAATGAGCAGTTCTTC.

The chain couples TRBV7-3 to TRBJ2-7, with 9 bases that match TRBD1. The V segment lost 0 bases and the J segment 1 base; nucleotides outside the gene matches: 4. The CDR3 loop spans 16 amino acids. Germline loops: CDR1 SGHTA, CDR2 FQGTGA. The CDR3 DNA reads TGTGCCAGCAGCTTAACAGGGGGACAGGGTTCCTACGAGCAGTACTTC. Translation: CASSLTGGQGSYEQYF. Full variable domain (outside the CDR3, taken from reference TRBV7-3 and TRBJ2-7): GAGVSQTPSNKVTEKGKYVELRCDPISGHTALYWYRQSLGQGPEFLIYFQGTGAADDSGLPNDRFFAVRPEGSVSTLKIQRTERGDSAVYLCASSLTGGQGSYEQYFGPGTRLTVT.

This chain connects TRBV7-6 to TRBJ2-1; D remains ambiguous. Germline CDR1 SGHVS, CDR2 FNYEAQ. This CDR3 is built from 14 residues. V lost 5 bases, J lost 12 bases, and 20 bases lay in between. In nucleotides, the CDR3 is TGTGCCAGCAGCCCAACCTCCCCATGGTTAGGGCAGTTCTTC. Its protein product is CASSPTSPWLGQFF.

V gene TRBV6-5 combines with J gene TRBJ2-5; D unclear. The CDR3 loop spans 14 amino acids. Germline V gene sequence: CDR1 MNHEY, CDR2 SVGAGI. Between the trimmed V and J ends, which lost 2 bases and 2 bases, there was a span of 9 bases. The CDR3, as DNA: TGTGCCAGCAGTTACGGTAGTGCTCAAGAGACCCAGTACTTC. Amino acid sequence: CASSYGSAQETQYF.

The chain links TRBV4-2 to TRBJ2-5; 16 bases are shared with TRBD2. V was clipped by 8 bases and J by 5 bases; unmatched bases: 11. Germline V CDR1 and CDR2: LGHNA, YNFKEQ. This CDR3 contains 17 residues. The chain's CDR3 is CASSGLAGGQGRETQYF. DNA of the CDR3: TGTGCCAGCTCGGGACTAGCGGGGGGGCAAGGTAGGGAGACCCAGTACTTC.

The rearrangement uses TRBV28 and TRBJ1-2, with 8 nucleotides matching TRBD1. The CDR3 sequence is 17 residues long. V gave up 1 base and J gave up 6 bases; unmatched junction bases: 13. The germline CDR1 and CDR2 sequences are MDHEN and SYDVKM. The CDR3 coding sequence is TGTGCCAGCAGTTTATCCTCTCCTTCGACAGGGGCTAATGGCTACACCTTC. Its protein product is CASSLSSPSTGANGYTF.

The chain joins TRBV4-1 to TRBJ2-7; D gene ambiguous. The CDR3 has 14 residues. The V end was cut by 0 bases, the J end by 6 bases, with 12 bases between. CDR1 and CDR2 (germline): MGHRA, YSYEKL. The CDR3 coding sequence is TGCGCCAGCAGCCAAGATGACCTTAACTCCGAGCAGTACTTC. It codes for CASSQDDLNSEQYF.

The chain links TRBV11-2 to TRBJ1-4, with D perhaps TRBD1 (6 bases). V shed 5 bases and J shed 8 bases, with 9 bases lying between them. Germline values: CDR1 SGHAT, CDR2 FQNNGV. The CDR3 covers 12 residues. CDR3 sequence (DNA): TGTGCCAGCAGCCTCCAGGGGGAAAAACTGTTTTTT. It is translated as CASSLQGEKLFF. Filled out from reference TRBV11-2 and TRBJ1-4, the complete variable domain reads EAGVAQSPRYKIIEKRQSVAFWCNPISGHATLYWYQQILGQGPKLLIQFQNNGVVDDSQLPKDRFSAERLKGVDSTLKIQPAKLEDSAVYLCASSLQGEKLFFGSGTQLSVL.

The chain has TRBV10-2 and TRBJ2-6, with D uncertain. Trimming took 8 bases from V and 1 from J, leaving 9 bases between them. The germline V gene has CDR1 WSHSY and CDR2 SAAADI. The CDR3 is 14 amino acids. This chain's CDR3 is CASHAGSGANVLTF. The CDR3 coding sequence is TGCGCCAGCCACGCCGGTTCTGGGGCCAACGTCCTGACTTTC.

The V and J genes are TRBV6-1 and TRBJ2-7, with D unclear. The CDR3 covers 11 residues. CDR1 and CDR2 from the germline V gene are MNHNS and SASEGT. The ends were cut back, 8 bases at V and 4 bases at J, with 9 bases in the middle. The CDR3 nucleotides read TGTGCCAGCCGGGTGGCGTACGAGCAGTACTTC. It yields the protein CASRVAYEQYF.

The rearrangement links TRBV29-1 to TRBJ1-2, with TRBD1 matching 8 bases. This CDR3 is 11 amino acids long. Germline V CDR1 and CDR2: SQVTM, ANQGSEA. CDR3 protein: CSARQGNGYTF. Written as DNA, the CDR3 is TGCAGTGCCAGACAGGGGAATGGCTACACCTTC.

The CDR3 is CASSFPDGDNQPQHF. CDR3 sequence (DNA): TGTGCCAGCAGCTTTCCGGACGGGGACAATCAGCCCCAGCATTTT. The V and J genes are TRBV6-1 and TRBJ1-5; D gene uncertain. Trimming took off 6 bases at V and 3 bases at J, with 15 bases between the two ends. The CDR3 consists of 15 residues. CDR1 and CDR2 from the germline V gene are MNHNS and SASEGT.

This chain links TRBV19 with TRBJ2-3; 11 bases are shared with TRBD2. The V gene's germline CDR1 is LNHDA and CDR2 SQIVND (reference sequence). The CDR3 runs 17 residues. After removal of 4 bases from V and 2 bases from J, the junction contained 8 bases not matched to a gene. CDR3 amino acids: CASSRGVAGGPTDTQYF. The CDR3 bases are TGTGCCAGTAGTAGAGGCGTAGCGGGGGGGCCCACAGATACGCAGTATTTT.

V gene TRBV21-1 combines with J gene TRBJ1-1. TRBV21-1 is deemed a pseudogene. CDR3 length equals 14 residues. The chain's CDR3 is CASSPGTAGSEAFF. The DNA for the CDR3 is TGTGCCAGCAGCCCCGGGACTGCCGGGAGTGAAGCTTTCTTT.

The chain employs TRBV30 and TRBJ2-7; D is uncertain. The CDR3 is made up of 12 amino acids. The ends were cut back, 1 base at V and 1 base at J, with 5 bases in the middle. Germline CDR1 GTSNPN, CDR2 SVGIG (reference sequence). CDR3 nucleotide sequence: TGTGCCTGGAGTGGTGGGTCCTACGAGCAGTACTTC. This sequence encodes CAWSGGSYEQYF.

This chain connects TRBV11-2 to TRBJ2-2, with D maybe TRBD2 (5 bases). V lost 2 bases to trimming and J lost 4 bases, with 11 bases between them. Per the germline V gene, CDR1 is SGHAT and CDR2 is FQNNGV. The CDR3 is 15 residues long. The DNA of the CDR3 is TGTGCCAGCAGCTTAAGCAGCGGACCCACCGGGGAGCTGTTTTTT. Protein product: CASSLSSGPTGELFF. Using reference TRBV11-2 and TRBJ2-2 for the parts outside the CDR3, the full variable domain is EAGVAQSPRYKIIEKRQSVAFWCNPISGHATLYWYQQILGQGPKLLIQFQNNGVVDDSQLPKDRFSAERLKGVDSTLKIQPAKLEDSAVYLCASSLSSGPTGELFFGEGSRLTVL.